This entry describes one T cell receptor (beta chain). Its antigen is undetermined. The table came from immunoSEQ multiplex PCR; TCRdb's copy has only in-frame clones and leaves some out. The sample lists some 86,000 clones; about 85% were seen once. This sample was taken from a study of graft-versus-host responses after intestinal transplantation. Study observations and caveats: Some GvH clones were seen earlier in gut or blood, suggesting intestinal origin.

This TCR came from a human donor who was the organ donor for an intestinal transplant. The sample consisted of unstimulated CD4+ T cells sorted from spleen or lymph node cells, taken before transplant.

CDR3 sequence: CASSEAGHNQPQHF. DNA of the CDR3: TGTGCCAGCAGTGAAGCGGGACACAATCAGCCCCAGCATTTT. The genes are TRBV6-1 and TRBJ1-5; D might be TRBD1 (6 bases). The CDR3 runs to 14 residues. Germline values: CDR1 MNHNS, CDR2 SASEGT. V was shortened by 0 bases and J by 3 bases, with 6 bases between the two germline ends.